This T cell receptor beta chain is drawn from a study of blood T cell repertoires in COVID-19. For the study at large: Samples taken during acute and convalescent COVID-19 were collected in the United States, Italy and Spain.

Authors' methods: Quantification of nucleated cells was approximated via reference gene primer amplification. Libraries were prepared by immunoSEQ multiplex PCR; TCRdb keeps only in-frame clonotypes and omits some of them. The V and J calls and the clone size are those of that table, but D and trimming were determined from the DNA. The sample has around 170,000 clones, roughly nine tenths seen once. The germline CDR1 and CDR2 sequences are SGHDN and FVKESK. This CDR3 has 16 amino acids. V lost 6 bases to trimming and J lost 2 bases; unmatched junction nucleotides: 9. The sequence came from a man aged 18 to 30 who had recovered from COVID-19. Sequenced material: peripheral blood. The gene calls are TRBV14 and TRBJ2-5, with 10 bases matching TRBD1. The CDR3 nucleotides are TGTGCCAGCAGTCCACCGGGGACAGGGGTACAAGAGACCCAGTACTTC. Translated: CASSPPGTGVQETQYF.